This T cell receptor beta chain derives from a study of response to subunit inactivated influenza vaccine. In TCRdb, the RT-PCR reads were re-called with MiXCR into one record per CDR3 protein. The sample contains approximately 570,000 distinct CDR3 sequences, approximately 7.1% of which appear only once. With 2 bases clipped from V and 0 bases from J, the junction kept 1 base outside the gene matches. Germline CDR1 reads LGHNA; CDR2 reads YSLEER. The CDR3 consists of 15 residues. This clonotype was recorded many times. Sequenced material: PBMCs from blood, taken less than 25 months after vaccination. V usage is TRBV4-3 and J usage is TRBJ2-1; 7 nucleotides agree with TRBD2. The TCR comes from a man between 50 and 75 years old who received an inactivated influenza vaccine. CDR3 coding DNA: TGCGCCAGCAGCCAAAGACTAGCCTCCTACAATGAGCAGTTCTTC. Translated: CASSQRLASYNEQFF.